These T cell receptor beta chains were read from a single sample in a study of a mutant IDH1 vaccine in newly diagnosed glioma. No antigens are known for them. Assay used: immunoSEQ multiplex PCR; TCRdb lists only in-frame clones, some missing. The data contain nearly 55,000 clones, 80% to 90% of them singletons. The source material was PBMCs, sampled from a glioma patient whose treatment included an IDH1 peptide vaccine. These receptors all stem from a woman between 18 and 29 years old with glioma. Both conserved end residues are part of each CDR3. D genes are given only for firm matches. Some rows have no size entry. The others give once, few or many, or a class for an expanded clone.

D gene: TRBD1
clone size: .
V gene: TRBV27
J gene: TRBJ1-5
CDR3 protein: CASSVRGANQPQHF
CDR3 DNA: TGTGCCAGCAGCGTCAGGGGGGCAAATCAGCCCCAGCATTTT

D gene: .
clone size: .
V gene: TRBV6-1
J gene: TRBJ1-2
CDR3 protein: CASSEGGAGTENYGYTF
CDR3 DNA: TGTGCCAGCAGTGAAGGGGGGGCGGGGACGGAAAACTATGGCTACACCTTC

D gene: .
clone size: .
V gene: TRBV11-2
J gene: TRBJ2-3
CDR3 protein: CASSSIVRDTQYF
CDR3 DNA: TGTGCCAGCAGCTCCATTGTGCGAGATACGCAGTATTTT

D gene: .
clone size: .
V gene: TRBV6-1
J gene: TRBJ2-5
CDR3 protein: CASSEWEETQYF
CDR3 DNA: TGTGCCAGCAGTGAGTGGGAAGAGACCCAGTACTTC

D gene: TRBD2
clone size: .
V gene: TRBV15
J gene: TRBJ2-1
CDR3 protein: CATIAGASYNEQFF
CDR3 DNA: TGTGCCACCATAGCGGGAGCCTCCTACAATGAGCAGTTCTTC

D gene: .
clone size: .
V gene: TRBV5-1
J gene: TRBJ2-7
CDR3 protein: CASTFGYEQYF
CDR3 DNA: TGCGCCAGCACCTTCGGTTACGAGCAGTACTTC

D gene: TRBD1
clone size: .
V gene: TRBV27
J gene: TRBJ1-1
CDR3 protein: CASSFRQGNTEAFF
CDR3 DNA: TGTGCCAGCAGTTTTCGACAGGGGAACACTGAAGCTTTCTTT

D gene: .
clone size: .
V gene: TRBV4-2
J gene: TRBJ1-6
CDR3 protein: CASSQSPAGASNSPLHF
CDR3 DNA: TGTGCCAGCAGCCAATCCCCCGCGGGGGCCTCTAATTCACCCCTCCACTTT

D gene: .
clone size: once
V gene: TRBV11-3
J gene: TRBJ2-7
CDR3 protein: CASSLRGYEQYF
CDR3 DNA: TGTGCCAGCAGCTTAAGGGGTTACGAGCAGTACTTC

D gene: .
clone size: .
V gene: TRBV14
J gene: TRBJ2-2
CDR3 protein: CASSQNSVLTGELFF
CDR3 DNA: TGTGCCAGCAGCCAAAATTCCGTCTTAACCGGGGAGCTGTTTTTT

D gene: TRBD2
clone size: .
V gene: TRBV5-1
J gene: TRBJ2-5
CDR3 protein: CASSISGGRVQETQYF
CDR3 DNA: TGCGCCAGCAGCATTAGCGGGGGAAGAGTACAAGAGACCCAGTACTTC

D gene: .
clone size: .
V gene: TRBV5-1
J gene: TRBJ2-1
CDR3 protein: CASSLSGVNNEQFF
CDR3 DNA: TGCGCCAGCAGCTTGTCAGGGGTAAACAATGAGCAGTTCTTC

D gene: .
clone size: .
V gene: TRBV14
J gene: TRBJ1-2
CDR3 protein: CASSQEPGSNYGYTF
CDR3 DNA: TGTGCCAGCAGCCAAGAACCGGGGTCTAACTATGGCTACACCTTC

D gene: .
clone size: .
V gene: TRBV4-2
J gene: TRBJ2-3
CDR3 protein: CASSPTSLSTDTQYF
CDR3 DNA: TGTGCCAGCAGCCCGACTAGTCTGAGCACAGATACGCAGTATTTT

D gene: .
clone size: few
V gene: TRBV9
J gene: TRBJ1-3
CDR3 protein: CASSVSGRSSGNTIYF
CDR3 DNA: TGTGCCAGCAGCGTATCCGGACGGAGCTCTGGAAACACCATATATTTT

D gene: .
clone size: .
V gene: TRBV19
J gene: TRBJ1-1
CDR3 protein: CASGEGFPYTEAFF
CDR3 DNA: TGTGCCAGTGGGGAGGGGTTTCCCTACACTGAAGCTTTCTTT

D gene: .
clone size: .
V gene: TRBV25-1
J gene: TRBJ2-7
CDR3 protein: CASSERGGYSHEQYF
CDR3 DNA: TGTGCCAGCAGTGAAAGGGGGGGCTATTCCCACGAGCAGTACTTC

D gene: TRBD2
clone size: .
V gene: TRBV7-8
J gene: TRBJ2-1
CDR3 protein: CASSLDSGDYNEQFF
CDR3 DNA: TGTGCCAGCAGCTTAGACAGCGGGGATTACAATGAGCAGTTCTTC

D gene: .
clone size: .
V gene: TRBV7-2
J gene: TRBJ2-3
CDR3 protein: CASSLHDYLKGADTQYF
CDR3 DNA: TGTGCCAGCAGCTTACACGACTACCTCAAGGGGGCAGATACGCAGTATTTT

D gene: .
clone size: .
V gene: TRBV6-1
J gene: TRBJ2-5
CDR3 protein: CASSSVGAQYF
CDR3 DNA: TGTGCCAGCAGTTCTGTCGGGGCCCAGTACTTC

D gene: TRBD1
clone size: once
V gene: TRBV7-9
J gene: TRBJ2-5
CDR3 protein: CASSPTGGSQETQYF
CDR3 DNA: TGTGCCAGCAGTCCAACAGGGGGCAGCCAAGAGACCCAGTACTTC

D gene: .
clone size: .
V gene: TRBV7-2
J gene: TRBJ2-4
CDR3 protein: CASSLGVDRIQYF
CDR3 DNA: TGTGCCAGCAGCTTAGGGGTGGATCGCATTCAGTACTTC

D gene: TRBD1
clone size: .
V gene: TRBV5-3
J gene: TRBJ1-1
CDR3 protein: CARSLGCRDRGPLDTEAFF
CDR3 DNA: TGTGCCAGAAGCTTGGGATGCCGGGACAGGGGCCCCCTGGACACTGAAGCTTTCTTT

D gene: TRBD2
clone size: .
V gene: TRBV4-1
J gene: TRBJ2-7
CDR3 protein: CASSQEESGVSSYEQYF
CDR3 DNA: TGCGCCAGCAGCCAAGAAGAAAGCGGGGTTAGCTCCTACGAGCAGTACTTC

D gene: .
clone size: .
V gene: TRBV27
J gene: TRBJ2-5
CDR3 protein: CASSHTGKGETQYF
CDR3 DNA: TGTGCCAGCAGTCATACAGGGAAGGGAGAGACCCAGTACTTC

D gene: .
clone size: .
V gene: TRBV9
J gene: TRBJ2-3
CDR3 protein: CASSKRDSSTDTQYF
CDR3 DNA: TGTGCCAGCAGCAAGAGGGACTCTAGCACAGATACGCAGTATTTT

D gene: TRBD1
clone size: once
V gene: TRBV28
J gene: TRBJ1-5
CDR3 protein: CASGLKQGESNQPQHF
CDR3 DNA: TGTGCCAGCGGGTTAAAACAGGGGGAGAGCAATCAGCCCCAGCATTTT

D gene: .
clone size: .
V gene: TRBV9
J gene: TRBJ1-2
CDR3 protein: CASSVGGDPNYGYTF
CDR3 DNA: TGTGCCAGCAGCGTAGGGGGCGATCCTAACTATGGCTACACCTTC

D gene: .
clone size: .
V gene: TRBV7-9
J gene: TRBJ1-1
CDR3 protein: CASSPRGPMNTEAFF
CDR3 DNA: TGTGCCAGCAGCCCGAGGGGCCCCATGAACACTGAAGCTTTCTTT

D gene: .
clone size: .
V gene: TRBV11-2
J gene: TRBJ1-2
CDR3 protein: CASSLGSSQYYGYTF
CDR3 DNA: TGTGCCAGCAGCTTAGGTAGTTCACAATACTATGGCTACACCTTC

D gene: .
clone size: .
V gene: TRBV7-2
J gene: TRBJ2-2
CDR3 protein: CASSPPRSGVTGELFF
CDR3 DNA: TGTGCCAGCAGCCCACCACGGAGCGGAGTCACCGGGGAGCTGTTTTTT

D gene: .
clone size: .
V gene: TRBV11-3
J gene: TRBJ1-1
CDR3 protein: CASSLGGRNTEAFF
CDR3 DNA: TGTGCCAGCAGCCTCGGGGGACGGAACACTGAAGCTTTCTTT

D gene: TRBD1
clone size: .
V gene: TRBV29-1
J gene: TRBJ2-7
CDR3 protein: CSVLQGAYEQYF
CDR3 DNA: TGCAGCGTTTTACAGGGGGCCTACGAGCAGTACTTC

D gene: .
clone size: .
V gene: TRBV5-5
J gene: TRBJ1-6
CDR3 protein: CASSLFPSRASVNSPLHF
CDR3 DNA: TGTGCCAGCAGCTTGTTCCCCTCCAGAGCTTCAGTAAATTCACCCCTCCACTTT

D gene: .
clone size: .
V gene: TRBV29-1
J gene: TRBJ2-3
CDR3 protein: CSVEKGPDTQYF
CDR3 DNA: TGCAGCGTTGAAAAAGGCCCAGATACGCAGTATTTT

D gene: TRBD1
clone size: .
V gene: TRBV6-1
J gene: TRBJ2-7
CDR3 protein: CASTSGTGRAYEQYF
CDR3 DNA: TGTGCCAGCACCTCCGGGACAGGGAGGGCCTACGAGCAGTACTTC

D gene: .
clone size: .
V gene: TRBV2
J gene: TRBJ1-2
CDR3 protein: CASRGDGYTF
CDR3 DNA: TGTGCCAGCAGGGGTGATGGCTACACCTTC

D gene: TRBD2
clone size: .
V gene: TRBV2
J gene: TRBJ2-7
CDR3 protein: CASSLAGATYEQYF
CDR3 DNA: TGTGCCAGCAGTTTAGCGGGGGCTACCTACGAGCAGTACTTC

D gene: TRBD1
clone size: .
V gene: TRBV28
J gene: TRBJ2-7
CDR3 protein: CASSMRTGTAEQYF
CDR3 DNA: TGTGCCAGCAGTATGAGGACAGGGACGGCCGAGCAGTACTTC

D gene: .
clone size: .
V gene: TRBV5-5
J gene: TRBJ2-7
CDR3 protein: CASSLGTNEQYF
CDR3 DNA: TGTGCCAGCAGCTTGGGAACTAACGAGCAGTACTTC

D gene: .
clone size: once
V gene: TRBV9
J gene: TRBJ2-7
CDR3 protein: CASSAGTAYEQYF
CDR3 DNA: TGTGCCAGCAGCGCTGGGACGGCCTACGAGCAGTACTTC

D gene: TRBD1
clone size: once
V gene: TRBV15
J gene: TRBJ2-7
CDR3 protein: CATSRTGQGTYEQYF
CDR3 DNA: TGTGCCACCAGCAGAACGGGACAGGGGACGTACGAGCAGTACTTC

D gene: .
clone size: .
V gene: TRBV5-1
J gene: TRBJ1-5
CDR3 protein: CASSPDPAGNQPQHF
CDR3 DNA: TGCGCCAGCAGCCCTGACCCCGCCGGCAATCAGCCCCAGCATTTT

D gene: .
clone size: .
V gene: TRBV4-3
J gene: TRBJ2-3
CDR3 protein: CASSQVMGSDTQYF
CDR3 DNA: TGCGCCAGCAGCCAAGTGATGGGGTCAGATACGCAGTATTTT

D gene: TRBD1
clone size: .
V gene: TRBV5-1
J gene: TRBJ2-5
CDR3 protein: CASSQTGGQETQYF
CDR3 DNA: TGCGCCAGCAGCCAGACAGGGGGCCAAGAGACCCAGTACTTC

D gene: .
clone size: once
V gene: TRBV29-1
J gene: TRBJ1-1
CDR3 protein: CSVEARANTEAFF
CDR3 DNA: TGCAGCGTTGAAGCCAGGGCGAACACTGAAGCTTTCTTT

D gene: .
clone size: .
V gene: TRBV5-4
J gene: TRBJ1-1
CDR3 protein: CASSLVRDPREAFF
CDR3 DNA: TGTGCCAGCAGCTTGGTCCGGGACCCCCGGGAAGCTTTCTTT

D gene: .
clone size: large
V gene: TRBV7-9
J gene: TRBJ2-2
CDR3 protein: CASSLGRMNTGELFF
CDR3 DNA: TGTGCCAGCAGCTTGGGACGTATGAACACCGGGGAGCTGTTTTTT

D gene: TRBD1
clone size: .
V gene: TRBV7-9
J gene: TRBJ1-2
CDR3 protein: CASRAGQGSGYTF
CDR3 DNA: TGTGCCAGCAGAGCGGGACAGGGGAGCGGCTACACCTTC